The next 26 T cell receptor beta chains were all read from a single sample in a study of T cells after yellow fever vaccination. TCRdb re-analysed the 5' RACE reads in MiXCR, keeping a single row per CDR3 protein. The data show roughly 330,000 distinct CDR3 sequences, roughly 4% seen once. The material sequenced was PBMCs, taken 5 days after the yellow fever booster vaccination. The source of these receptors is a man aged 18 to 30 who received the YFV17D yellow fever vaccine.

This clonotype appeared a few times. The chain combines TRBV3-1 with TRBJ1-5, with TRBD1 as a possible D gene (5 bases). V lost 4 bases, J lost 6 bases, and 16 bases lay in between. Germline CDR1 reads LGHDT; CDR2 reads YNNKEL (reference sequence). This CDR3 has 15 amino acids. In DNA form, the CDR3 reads TGTGCCAGCAGCCCATCGTGGGGACTTGGTCAGCCCCAGCATTTT. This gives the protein CASSPSWGLGQPQHF.

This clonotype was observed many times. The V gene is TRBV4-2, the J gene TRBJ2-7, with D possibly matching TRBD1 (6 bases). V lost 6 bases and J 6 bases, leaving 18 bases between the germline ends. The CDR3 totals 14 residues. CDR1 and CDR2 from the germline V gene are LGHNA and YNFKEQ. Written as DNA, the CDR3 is TGTGCCAGCAGTTACAAAAGGGACAACTGCGAGCAGTACGTC. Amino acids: CASSYKRDNCEQYV.

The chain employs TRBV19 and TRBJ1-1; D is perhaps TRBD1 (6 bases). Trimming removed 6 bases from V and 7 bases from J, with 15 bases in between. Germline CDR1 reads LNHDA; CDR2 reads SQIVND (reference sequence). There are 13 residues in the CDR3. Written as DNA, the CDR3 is TGTGCCAGTAGCTCAACCCTCAGGGGTGAAGCTTTCTTT. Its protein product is CASSSTLRGEAFF.

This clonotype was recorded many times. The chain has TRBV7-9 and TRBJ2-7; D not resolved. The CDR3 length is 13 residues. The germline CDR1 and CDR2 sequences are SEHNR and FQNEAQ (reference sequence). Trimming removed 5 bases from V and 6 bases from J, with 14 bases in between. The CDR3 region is CASSPPGLPEQYV. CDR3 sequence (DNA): TGTGCCAGCAGCCCCCCCGGCCTGCCCGAGCAGTACGTC.

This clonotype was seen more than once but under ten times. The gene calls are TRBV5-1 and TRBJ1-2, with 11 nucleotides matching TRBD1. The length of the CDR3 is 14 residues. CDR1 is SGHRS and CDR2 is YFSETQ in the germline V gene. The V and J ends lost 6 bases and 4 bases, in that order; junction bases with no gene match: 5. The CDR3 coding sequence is TGCGCCAGCAAATCCGGGACAGGGGGCTATGGCTACACCTTC. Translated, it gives CASKSGTGGYGYTF.

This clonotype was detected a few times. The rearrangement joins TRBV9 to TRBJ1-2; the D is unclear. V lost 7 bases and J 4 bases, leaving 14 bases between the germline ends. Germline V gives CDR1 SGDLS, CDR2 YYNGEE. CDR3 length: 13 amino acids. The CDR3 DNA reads TGTGCCAGCGATCAAGGAGGCTCCTATGGCTACACCTTC. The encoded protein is CASDQGGSYGYTF.

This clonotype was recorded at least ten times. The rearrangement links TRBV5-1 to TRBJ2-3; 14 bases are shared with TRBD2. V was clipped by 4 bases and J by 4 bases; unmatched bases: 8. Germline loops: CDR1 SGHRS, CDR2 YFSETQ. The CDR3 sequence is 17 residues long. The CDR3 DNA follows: TGCGCCAGCAGCCCCGGGACTAGCGGGGGAGGAGCAGATACGCAGTATTTT. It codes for CASSPGTSGGGADTQYF.

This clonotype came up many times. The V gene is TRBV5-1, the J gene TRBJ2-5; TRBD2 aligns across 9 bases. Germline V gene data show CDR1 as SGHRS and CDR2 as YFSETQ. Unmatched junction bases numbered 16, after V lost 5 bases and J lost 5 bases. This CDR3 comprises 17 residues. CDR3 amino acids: CASSNTGTSLTRETQYF. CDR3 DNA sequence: TGCGCCAGCAGTAATACCGGGACTAGCCTAACCCGGGAGACCCAGTACTTC.

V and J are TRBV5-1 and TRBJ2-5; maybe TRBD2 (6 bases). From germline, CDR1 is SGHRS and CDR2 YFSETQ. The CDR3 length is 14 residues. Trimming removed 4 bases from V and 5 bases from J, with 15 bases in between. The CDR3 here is CASSPAGGEETQYF. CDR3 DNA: TGCGCCAGCAGCCCCGCCGGGGGTGAGGAGACCCAGTACTTC. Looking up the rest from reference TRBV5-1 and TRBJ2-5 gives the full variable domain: KAGVTQTPRYLIKTRGQQVTLSCSPISGHRSVSWYQQTPGQGLQFLFEYFSETQRNKGNFPGRFSGRQFSNSRSEMNVSTLELGDSALYLCASSPAGGEETQYFGPGTRLLVL.

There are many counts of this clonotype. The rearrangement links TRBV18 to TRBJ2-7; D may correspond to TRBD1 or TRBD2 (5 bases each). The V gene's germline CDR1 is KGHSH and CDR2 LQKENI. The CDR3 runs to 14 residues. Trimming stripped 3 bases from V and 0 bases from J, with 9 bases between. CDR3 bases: TGTGCCAGCTCACCCGGGACGTACTCCTACGAGCAGTACTTC. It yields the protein CASSPGTYSYEQYF.

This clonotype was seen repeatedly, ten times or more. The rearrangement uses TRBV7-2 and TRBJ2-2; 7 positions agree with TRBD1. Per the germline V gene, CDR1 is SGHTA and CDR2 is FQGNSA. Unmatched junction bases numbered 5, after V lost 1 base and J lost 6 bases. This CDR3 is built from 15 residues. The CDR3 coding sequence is TGTGCCAGCAGCTTAGTAGGACAGGTGGCCGGGGAGCTGTTTTTT. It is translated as CASSLVGQVAGELFF.

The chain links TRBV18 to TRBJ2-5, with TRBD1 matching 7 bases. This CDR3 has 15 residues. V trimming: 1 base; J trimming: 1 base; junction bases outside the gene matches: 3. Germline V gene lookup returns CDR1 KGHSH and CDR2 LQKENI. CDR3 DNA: TGTGCCAGCTCACCACGGACAGGATCCCAAGAGACCCAGTACTTC. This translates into CASSPRTGSQETQYF. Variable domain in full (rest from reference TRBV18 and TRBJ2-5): NAGVMQNPRHLVRRRGQEARLRCSPMKGHSHVYWYRQLPEEGLKFMVYLQKENIIDESGMPKERFSAEFPKEGPSILRIQQVVRGDSAAYFCASSPRTGSQETQYFGPGTRLLVL.

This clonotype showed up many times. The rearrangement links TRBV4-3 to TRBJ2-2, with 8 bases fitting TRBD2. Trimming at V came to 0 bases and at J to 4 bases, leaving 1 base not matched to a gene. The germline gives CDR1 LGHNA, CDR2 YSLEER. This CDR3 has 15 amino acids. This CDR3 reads CASSQEGTSTGELFF. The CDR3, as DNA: TGCGCCAGCAGCCAAGAGGGGACTAGCACCGGGGAGCTGTTTTTT.

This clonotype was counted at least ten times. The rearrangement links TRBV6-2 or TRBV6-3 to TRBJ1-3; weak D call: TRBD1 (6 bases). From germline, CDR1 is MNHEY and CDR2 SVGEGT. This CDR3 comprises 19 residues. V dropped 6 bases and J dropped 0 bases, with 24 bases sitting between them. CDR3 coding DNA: TGTGCCAGCAGACCCCTACGACAGGTCCTTCGGATCTCTGGAAACACCATATATTTT. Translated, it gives CASRPLRQVLRISGNTIYF.

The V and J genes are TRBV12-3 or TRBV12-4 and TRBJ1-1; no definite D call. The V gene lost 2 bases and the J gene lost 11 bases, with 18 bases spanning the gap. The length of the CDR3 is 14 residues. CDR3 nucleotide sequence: TGTGCCAGCAGTTTACCCCCCCAGGAGATATTTGCTTTCTTT. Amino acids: CASSLPPQEIFAFF.

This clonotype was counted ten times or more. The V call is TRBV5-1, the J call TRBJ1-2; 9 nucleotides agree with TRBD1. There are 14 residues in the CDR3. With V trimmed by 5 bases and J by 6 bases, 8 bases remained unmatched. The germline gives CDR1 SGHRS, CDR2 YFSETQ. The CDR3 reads CASSPDRGEDGYTF. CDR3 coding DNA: TGCGCCAGCAGTCCTGACAGGGGGGAGGATGGCTACACCTTC.

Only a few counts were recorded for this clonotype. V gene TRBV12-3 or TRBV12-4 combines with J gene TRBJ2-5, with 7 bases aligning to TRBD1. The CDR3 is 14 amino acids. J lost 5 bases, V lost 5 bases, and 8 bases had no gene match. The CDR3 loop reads CASSRQGRGETQYF. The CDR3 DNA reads TGTGCCAGCAGTAGACAGGGTAGGGGGGAGACCCAGTACTTC.

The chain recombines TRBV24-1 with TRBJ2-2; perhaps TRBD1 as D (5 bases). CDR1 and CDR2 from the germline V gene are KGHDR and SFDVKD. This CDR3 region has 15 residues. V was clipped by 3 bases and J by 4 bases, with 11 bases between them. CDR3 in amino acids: CATSDPLQVTGELFF. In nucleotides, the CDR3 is TGTGCCACCAGTGATCCATTACAGGTCACCGGGGAGCTGTTTTTT.

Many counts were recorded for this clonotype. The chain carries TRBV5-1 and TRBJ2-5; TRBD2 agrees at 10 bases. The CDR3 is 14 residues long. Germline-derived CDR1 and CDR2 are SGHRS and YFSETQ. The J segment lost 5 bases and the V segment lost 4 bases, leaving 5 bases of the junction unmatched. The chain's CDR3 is CASSLAGAWETQYF. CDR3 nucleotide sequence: TGCGCCAGCAGCCTAGCGGGGGCGTGGGAGACCCAGTACTTC. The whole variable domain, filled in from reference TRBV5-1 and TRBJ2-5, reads KAGVTQTPRYLIKTRGQQVTLSCSPISGHRSVSWYQQTPGQGLQFLFEYFSETQRNKGNFPGRFSGRQFSNSRSEMNVSTLELGDSALYLCASSLAGAWETQYFGPGTRLLVL.

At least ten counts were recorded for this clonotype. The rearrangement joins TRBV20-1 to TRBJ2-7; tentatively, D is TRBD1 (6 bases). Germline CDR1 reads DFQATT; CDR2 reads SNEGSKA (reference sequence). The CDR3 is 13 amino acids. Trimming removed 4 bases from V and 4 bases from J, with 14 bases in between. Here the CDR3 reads CSANRAWVYEQYF. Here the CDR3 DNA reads TGCAGTGCTAACAGGGCCTGGGTATACGAGCAGTACTTC.

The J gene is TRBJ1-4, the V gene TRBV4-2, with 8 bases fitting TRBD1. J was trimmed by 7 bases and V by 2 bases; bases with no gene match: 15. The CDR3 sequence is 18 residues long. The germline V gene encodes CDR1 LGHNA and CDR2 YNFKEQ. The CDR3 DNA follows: TGTGCCAGCAGCCAACAACCCCTCCAGGGGGCGCGAAGTGAAAAACTGTTTTTT. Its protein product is CASSQQPLQGARSEKLFF.

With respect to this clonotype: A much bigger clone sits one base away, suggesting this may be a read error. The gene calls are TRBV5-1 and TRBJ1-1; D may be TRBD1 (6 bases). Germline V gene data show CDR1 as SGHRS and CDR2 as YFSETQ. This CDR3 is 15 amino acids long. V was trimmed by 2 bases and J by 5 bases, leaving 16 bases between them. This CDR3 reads CASSFGGGKITEAFF. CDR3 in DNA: TGCGCCAGCAGCTTCGGCGGGGGCAAGATTACTGAAGCTTTCTTT. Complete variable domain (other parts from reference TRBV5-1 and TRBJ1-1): KAGVTQTPRYLIKTRGQQVTLSCSPISGHRSVSWYQQTPGQGLQFLFEYFSETQRNKGNFPGRFSGRQFSNSRSEMNVSTLELGDSALYLCASSFGGGKITEAFFGQGTRLTVV.

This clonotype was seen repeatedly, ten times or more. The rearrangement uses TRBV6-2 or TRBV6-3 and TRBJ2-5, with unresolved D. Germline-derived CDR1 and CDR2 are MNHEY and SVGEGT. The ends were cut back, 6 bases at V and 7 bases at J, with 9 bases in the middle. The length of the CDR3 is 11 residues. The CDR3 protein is CASRRGGTQYF. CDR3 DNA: TGTGCCAGCAGAAGAGGCGGGACCCAGTACTTC.

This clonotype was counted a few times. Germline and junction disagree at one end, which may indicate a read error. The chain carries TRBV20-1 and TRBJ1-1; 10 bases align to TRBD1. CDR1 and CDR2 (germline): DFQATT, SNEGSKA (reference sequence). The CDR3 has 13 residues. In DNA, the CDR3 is TGCAGTGCGAGGGGACAGGGGAACGCTGAAGCTTTCTTT. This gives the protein CSARGQGNAEAFF.

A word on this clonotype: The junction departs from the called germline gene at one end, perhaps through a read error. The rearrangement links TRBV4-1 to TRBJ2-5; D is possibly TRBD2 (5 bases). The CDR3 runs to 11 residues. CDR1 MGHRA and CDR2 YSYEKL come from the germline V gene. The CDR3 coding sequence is TGCGCCAGCATCCGGAGCGACCCCGGGGACTTC. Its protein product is CASIRSDPGDF.

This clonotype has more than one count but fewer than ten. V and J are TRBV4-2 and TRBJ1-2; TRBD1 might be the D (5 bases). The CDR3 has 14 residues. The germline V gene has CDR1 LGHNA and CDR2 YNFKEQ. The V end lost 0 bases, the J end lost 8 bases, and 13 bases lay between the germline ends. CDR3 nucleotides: TGTGCCAGCAGCCAAGATACTGACAGCTGGGGCTACACCTTC. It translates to CASSQDTDSWGYTF.